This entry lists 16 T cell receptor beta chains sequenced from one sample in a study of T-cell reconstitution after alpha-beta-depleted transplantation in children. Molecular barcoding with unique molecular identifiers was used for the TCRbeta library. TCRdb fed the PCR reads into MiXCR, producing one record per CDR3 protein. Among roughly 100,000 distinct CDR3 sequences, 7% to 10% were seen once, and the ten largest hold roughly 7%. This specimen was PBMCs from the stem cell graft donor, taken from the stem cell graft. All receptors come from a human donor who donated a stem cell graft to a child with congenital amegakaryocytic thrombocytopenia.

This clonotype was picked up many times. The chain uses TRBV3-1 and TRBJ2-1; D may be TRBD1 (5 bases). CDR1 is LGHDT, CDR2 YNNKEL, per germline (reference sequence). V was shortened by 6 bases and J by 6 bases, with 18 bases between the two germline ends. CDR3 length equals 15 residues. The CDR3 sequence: CASRPMGLGPNEQFF. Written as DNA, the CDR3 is TGTGCCAGCAGGCCGATGGGCCTGGGGCCCAATGAGCAGTTCTTC.

The DNA for the CDR3 is TGTGCCTGGAGTCGGGGGCGCAATCAGCCCCAGCATTTT. Translating it yields CAWSRGRNQPQHF. The rearrangement uses TRBV30 and TRBJ1-5, with TRBD1 as a possible D gene (6 bases). This CDR3 has 13 amino acids. CDR1 GTSNPN and CDR2 SVGIG come from the germline V gene (reference sequence). V gave up 2 bases and J gave up 2 bases, with 7 bases separating them.

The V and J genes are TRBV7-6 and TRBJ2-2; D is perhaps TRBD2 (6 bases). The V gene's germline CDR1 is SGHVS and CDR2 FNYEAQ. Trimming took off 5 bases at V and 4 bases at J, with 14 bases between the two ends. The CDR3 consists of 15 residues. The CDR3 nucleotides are TGTGCCAGCAGCCCCTGGGCTAGCGTCACCGGGGAGCTGTTTTTT. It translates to CASSPWASVTGELFF.

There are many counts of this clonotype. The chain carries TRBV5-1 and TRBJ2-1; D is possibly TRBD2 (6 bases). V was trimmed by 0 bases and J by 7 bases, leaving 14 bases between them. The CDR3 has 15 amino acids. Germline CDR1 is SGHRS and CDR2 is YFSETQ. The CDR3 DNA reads TGCGCCAGCAGCTTGGCCGGAGGGGCTTCGAATGAGCAGTTCTTC. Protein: CASSLAGGASNEQFF.

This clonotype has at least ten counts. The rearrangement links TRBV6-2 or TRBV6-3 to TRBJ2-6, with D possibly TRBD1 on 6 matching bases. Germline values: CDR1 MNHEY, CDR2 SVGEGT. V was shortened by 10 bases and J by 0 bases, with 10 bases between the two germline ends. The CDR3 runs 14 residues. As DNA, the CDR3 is TGTGCCACCAGACAGGTCTCTGGGGCCAACGTCCTGACTTTC. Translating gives CATRQVSGANVLTF.

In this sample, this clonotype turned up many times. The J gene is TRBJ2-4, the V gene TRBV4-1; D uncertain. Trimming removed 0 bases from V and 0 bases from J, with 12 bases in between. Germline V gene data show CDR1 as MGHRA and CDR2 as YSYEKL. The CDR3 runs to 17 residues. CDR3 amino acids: CASSQEAPVIAKNIQYF. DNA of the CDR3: TGCGCCAGCAGCCAAGAAGCCCCAGTTATAGCCAAAAACATTCAGTACTTC.

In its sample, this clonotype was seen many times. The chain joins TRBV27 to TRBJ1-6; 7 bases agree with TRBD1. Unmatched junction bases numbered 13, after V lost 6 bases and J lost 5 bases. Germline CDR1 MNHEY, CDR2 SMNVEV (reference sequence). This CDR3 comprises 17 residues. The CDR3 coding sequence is TGTGCCAGCAGCACATCACGCACAGGGGCGGATAATTCACCCCTCCACTTT. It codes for CASSTSRTGADNSPLHF.

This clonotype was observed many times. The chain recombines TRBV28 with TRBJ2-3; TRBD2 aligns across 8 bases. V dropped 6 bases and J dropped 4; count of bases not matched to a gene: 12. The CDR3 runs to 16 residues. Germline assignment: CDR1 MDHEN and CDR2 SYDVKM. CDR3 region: CASSRISGGRADTQYF. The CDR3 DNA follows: TGTGCCAGCAGCCGTATAAGCGGGGGAAGAGCAGATACGCAGTATTTT. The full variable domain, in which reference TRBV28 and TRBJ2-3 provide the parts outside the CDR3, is DVKVTQSSRYLVKRTGEKVFLECVQDMDHENMFWYRQDPGLGLRLIYFSYDVKMKEKGDIPEGYSVSREKKERFSLILESASTNQTSMYLCASSRISGGRADTQYFGPGTRLTVL.

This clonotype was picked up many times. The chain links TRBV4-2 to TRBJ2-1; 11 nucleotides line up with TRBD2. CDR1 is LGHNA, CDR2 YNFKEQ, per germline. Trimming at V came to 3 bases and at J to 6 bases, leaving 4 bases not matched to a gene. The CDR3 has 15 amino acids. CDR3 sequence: CASSQPGLAANEQFF. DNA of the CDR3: TGTGCCAGCAGCCAGCCGGGACTAGCGGCCAATGAGCAGTTCTTC.

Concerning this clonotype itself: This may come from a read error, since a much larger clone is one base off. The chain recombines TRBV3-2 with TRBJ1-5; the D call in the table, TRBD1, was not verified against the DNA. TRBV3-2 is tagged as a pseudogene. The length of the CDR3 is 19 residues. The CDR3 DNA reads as TGTGCCAGCTGTGACCGACAGGGGGGTTTGCGGGGGAGCAATCAGCCCCAGCATTTT. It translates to CASCDRQGGLRGSNQPQHF.

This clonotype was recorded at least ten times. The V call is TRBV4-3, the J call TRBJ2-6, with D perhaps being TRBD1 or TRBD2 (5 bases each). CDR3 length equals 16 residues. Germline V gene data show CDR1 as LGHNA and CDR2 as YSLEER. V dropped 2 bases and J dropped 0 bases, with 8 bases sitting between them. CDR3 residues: CASSQWGYSGANVLTF. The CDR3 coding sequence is TGCGCCAGCAGCCAATGGGGGTACTCTGGGGCCAACGTCCTGACTTTC.

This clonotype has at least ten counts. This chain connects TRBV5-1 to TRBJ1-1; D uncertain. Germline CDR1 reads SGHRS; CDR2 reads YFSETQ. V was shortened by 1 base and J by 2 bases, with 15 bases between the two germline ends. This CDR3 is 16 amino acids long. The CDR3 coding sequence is TGCGCCAGCAGCTTGAAGGCAATGACCATCAACACTGAAGCTTTCTTT. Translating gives CASSLKAMTINTEAFF.

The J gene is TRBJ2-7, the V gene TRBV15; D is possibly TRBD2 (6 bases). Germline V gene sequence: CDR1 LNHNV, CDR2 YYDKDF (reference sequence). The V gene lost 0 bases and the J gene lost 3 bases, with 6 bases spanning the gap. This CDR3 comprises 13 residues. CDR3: CATSREGGYEQYF. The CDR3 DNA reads TGTGCCACCAGCAGAGAGGGGGGCTACGAGCAGTACTTC.

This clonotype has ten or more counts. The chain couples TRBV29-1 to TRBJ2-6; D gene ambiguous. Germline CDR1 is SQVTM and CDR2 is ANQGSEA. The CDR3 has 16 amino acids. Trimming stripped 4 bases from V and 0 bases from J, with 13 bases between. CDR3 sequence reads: CSVARDVHSGANVLTF. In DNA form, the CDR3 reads TGCAGCGTTGCCAGAGACGTACACTCTGGGGCCAACGTCCTGACTTTC.

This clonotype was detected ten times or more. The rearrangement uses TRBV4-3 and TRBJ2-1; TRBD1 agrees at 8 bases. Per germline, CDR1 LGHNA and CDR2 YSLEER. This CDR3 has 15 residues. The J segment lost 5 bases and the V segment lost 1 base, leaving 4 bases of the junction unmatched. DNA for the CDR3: TGCGCCAGCAGCCAAGGCAGGGGGCATAACAATGAGCAGTTCTTC. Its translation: CASSQGRGHNNEQFF.

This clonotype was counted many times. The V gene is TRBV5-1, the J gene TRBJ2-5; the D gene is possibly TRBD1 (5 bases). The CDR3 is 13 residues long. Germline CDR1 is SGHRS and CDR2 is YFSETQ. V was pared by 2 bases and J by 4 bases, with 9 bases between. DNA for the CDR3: TGCGCCAGCAGCTTAAGTGGGGCAGAGACCCAGTACTTC. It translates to CASSLSGAETQYF.